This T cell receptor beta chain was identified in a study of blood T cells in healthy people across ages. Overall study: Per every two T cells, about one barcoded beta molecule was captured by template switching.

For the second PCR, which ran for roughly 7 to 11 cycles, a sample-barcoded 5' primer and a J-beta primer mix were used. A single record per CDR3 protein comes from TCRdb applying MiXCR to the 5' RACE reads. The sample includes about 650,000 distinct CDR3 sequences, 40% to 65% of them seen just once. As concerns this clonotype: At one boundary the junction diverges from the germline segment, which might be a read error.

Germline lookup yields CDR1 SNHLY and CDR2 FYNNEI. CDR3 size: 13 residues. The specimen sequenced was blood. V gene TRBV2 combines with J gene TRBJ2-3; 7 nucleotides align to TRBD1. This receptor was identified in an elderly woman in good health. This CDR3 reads CVSLGQGTDTQYF. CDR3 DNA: TGTGTCAGCTTAGGACAGGGCACAGATACGCAGTATTTT. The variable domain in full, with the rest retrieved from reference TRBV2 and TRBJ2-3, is EPEVTQTPSHQVTQMGQEVILRCVPISNHLYFYWYRQILGQKVEFLVSFYNNEISEKSEIFDDQFSVERPDGSNFTLKIRSTKLEDSAMYFCVSLGQGTDTQYFGPGTRLTVL.